The sequence of this TCR beta chain was determined in a study of cytomegalovirus exposure and HLA in healthy donors. About the research overall: A previous analysis identified approximately 110 million unique TCR beta sequences derived from around 200 million T cells. An early data release held tens of millions of unique TCRs from HLA-typed donors.

This clone was counted a single time. Its antigen is currently unknown. The PCR contained 60 Vbeta and 13 Jbeta primers. Using immunoSEQ multiplex PCR, the repertoire was profiled, and TCRdb retains in-frame clones only, with some absent. Among some 170,000 clones listed, over 70% were seen once. Germline V gene data show CDR1 as SEHNR and CDR2 as FQNEAQ (reference sequence). The CDR3 spans 14 residues. Trimming stripped 2 bases from V and 8 bases from J, with 13 bases between. Study-wide points: In an earlier analysis, most TCR beta V segments were productive about 87% or about 30% of the time.

This sequence joins TRBV7-9 and TRBJ1-3, with TRBD1 as a possible D gene (5 bases). This receptor was obtained from a woman between 45 and 65 years old in good health and CMV-seropositive. Material: PBMCs. CDR3 sequence reads: CASSLSRDLDTIYF. For the CDR3, the DNA is TGTGCCAGCAGCTTATCGAGGGACTTGGACACCATATATTTT.